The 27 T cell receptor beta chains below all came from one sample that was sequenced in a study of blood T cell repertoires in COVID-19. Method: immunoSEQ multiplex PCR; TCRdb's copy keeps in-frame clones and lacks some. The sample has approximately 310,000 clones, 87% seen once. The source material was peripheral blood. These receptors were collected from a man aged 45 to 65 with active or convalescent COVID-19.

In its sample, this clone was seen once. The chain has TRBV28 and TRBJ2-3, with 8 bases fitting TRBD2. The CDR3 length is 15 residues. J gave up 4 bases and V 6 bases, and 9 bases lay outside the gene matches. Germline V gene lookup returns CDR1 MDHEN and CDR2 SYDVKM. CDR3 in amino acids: CASSIPGTRADTQYF. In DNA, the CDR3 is TGTGCCAGCAGCATCCCCGGGACTAGGGCAGATACGCAGTATTTT.

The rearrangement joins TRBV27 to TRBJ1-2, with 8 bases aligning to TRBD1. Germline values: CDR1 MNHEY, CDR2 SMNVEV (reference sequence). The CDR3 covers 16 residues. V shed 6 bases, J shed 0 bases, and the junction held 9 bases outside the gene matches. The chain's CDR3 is CASSSTGADANYGYTF. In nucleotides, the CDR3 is TGTGCCAGCAGCTCGACAGGGGCCGATGCTAACTATGGCTACACCTTC.

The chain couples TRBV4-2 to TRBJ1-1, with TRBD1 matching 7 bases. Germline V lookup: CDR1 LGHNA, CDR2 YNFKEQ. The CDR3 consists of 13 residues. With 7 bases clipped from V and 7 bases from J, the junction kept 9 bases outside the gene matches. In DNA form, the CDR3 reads TGTGCCAGCAACGACAGGGTGGGAGGTGAAGCTTTCTTT. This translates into CASNDRVGGEAFF.

The CDR3 sequence: CASSPLAGDNEQFF. CDR3 bases: TGTGCCAGCAGCCCACTAGCGGGAGACAATGAGCAGTTCTTC. The chain couples TRBV9 to TRBJ2-1, with 11 bases that match TRBD2. This CDR3 has 14 residues. V was pared by 4 bases and J by 5 bases, with 2 bases of the junction left unmatched. The germline V gene encodes CDR1 SGDLS and CDR2 YYNGEE. Drawing the rest from reference TRBV9 and TRBJ2-1, the complete variable domain is DSGVTQTPKHLITATGQRVTLRCSPRSGDLSVYWYQQSLDQGLQFLIQYYNGEERAKGNILERFSAQQFPDLHSELNLSSLELGDSALYFCASSPLAGDNEQFFGPGTRLTVL.

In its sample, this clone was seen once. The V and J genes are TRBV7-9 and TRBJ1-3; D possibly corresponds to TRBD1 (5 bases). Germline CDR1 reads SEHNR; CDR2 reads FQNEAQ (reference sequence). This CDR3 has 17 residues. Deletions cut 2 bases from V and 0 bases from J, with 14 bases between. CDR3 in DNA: TGTGCCAGCAGCTTAATCTGGCAGGGCTTCTCTGGAAACACCATATATTTT. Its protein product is CASSLIWQGFSGNTIYF.

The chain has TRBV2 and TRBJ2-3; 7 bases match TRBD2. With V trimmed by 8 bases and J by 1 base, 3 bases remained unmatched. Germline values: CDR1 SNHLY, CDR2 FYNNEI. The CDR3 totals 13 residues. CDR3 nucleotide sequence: TGTGCCAGCCCCGGACTAGGCACAGATACGCAGTATTTT. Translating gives CASPGLGTDTQYF.

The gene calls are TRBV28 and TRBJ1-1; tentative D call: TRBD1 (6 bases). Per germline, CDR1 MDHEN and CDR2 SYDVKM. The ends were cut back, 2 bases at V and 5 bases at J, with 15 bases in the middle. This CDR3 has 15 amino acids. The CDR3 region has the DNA TGTGCCAGCAGTTTACCTCACAGGGTAGGAACTGAAGCTTTCTTT. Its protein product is CASSLPHRVGTEAFF.

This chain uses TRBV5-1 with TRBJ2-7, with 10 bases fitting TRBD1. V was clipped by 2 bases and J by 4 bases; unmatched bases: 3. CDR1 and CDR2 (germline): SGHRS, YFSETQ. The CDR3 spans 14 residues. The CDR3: CASSFGTGDYEQYF. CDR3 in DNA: TGCGCCAGCAGCTTCGGGACAGGGGATTACGAGCAGTACTTC.

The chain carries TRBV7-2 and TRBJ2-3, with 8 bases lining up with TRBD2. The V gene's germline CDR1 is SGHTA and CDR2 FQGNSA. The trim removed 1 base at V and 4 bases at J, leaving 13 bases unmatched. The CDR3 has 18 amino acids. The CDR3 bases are TGTGCCAGCAGCTTAGAAAGCCCACGAGCGGGGGACGCAGATACGCAGTATTTT. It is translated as CASSLESPRAGDADTQYF. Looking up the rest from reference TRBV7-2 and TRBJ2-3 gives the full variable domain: GAGVSQSPSNKVTEKGKDVELRCDPISGHTALYWYRQSLGQGLEFLIYFQGNSAPDKSGLPSDRFSAERTGGSVSTLTIQRTQQEDSAVYLCASSLESPRAGDADTQYFGPGTRLTVL.

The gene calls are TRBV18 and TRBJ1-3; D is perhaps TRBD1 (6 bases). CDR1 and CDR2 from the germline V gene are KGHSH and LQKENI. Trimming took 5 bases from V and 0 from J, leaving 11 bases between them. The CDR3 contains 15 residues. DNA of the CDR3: TGTGCCAGCTCAATTGGACAGAGCTCTGGAAACACCATATATTTT. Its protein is CASSIGQSSGNTIYF.

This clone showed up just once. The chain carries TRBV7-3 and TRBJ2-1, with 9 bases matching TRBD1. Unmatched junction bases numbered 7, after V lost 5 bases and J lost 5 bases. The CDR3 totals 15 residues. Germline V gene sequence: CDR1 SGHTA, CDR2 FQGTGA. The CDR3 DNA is TGTGCCAGCAGCGCCGGGACAGGGAGTAACAATGAGCAGTTCTTC. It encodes CASSAGTGSNNEQFF.

The CDR3, as DNA: TGTGCCAGCAGCTCATTTCAAAACAGGGGGGACGAGCAGTACTTC. It encodes CASSSFQNRGDEQYF. V gene TRBV7-6 combines with J gene TRBJ2-7, with TRBD1 identical over 8 bases. J gave up 5 bases and V 4 bases, and 10 bases lay outside the gene matches. The CDR3 contains 15 residues. Germline V gene data show CDR1 as SGHVS and CDR2 as FNYEAQ.

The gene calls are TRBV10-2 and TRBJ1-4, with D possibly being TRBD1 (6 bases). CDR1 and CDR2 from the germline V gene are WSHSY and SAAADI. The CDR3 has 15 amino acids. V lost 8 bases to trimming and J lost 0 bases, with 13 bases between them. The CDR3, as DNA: TGCGCCAGCCAGGACAGTGCTGCAACTAATGAAAAACTGTTTTTT. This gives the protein CASQDSAATNEKLFF.

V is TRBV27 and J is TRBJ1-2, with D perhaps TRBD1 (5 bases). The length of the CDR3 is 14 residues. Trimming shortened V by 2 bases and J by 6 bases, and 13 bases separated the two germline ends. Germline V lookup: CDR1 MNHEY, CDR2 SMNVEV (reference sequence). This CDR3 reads CASSLVGAEDGYTF. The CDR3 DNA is TGTGCCAGCAGTTTAGTAGGGGCCGAAGATGGCTACACCTTC.

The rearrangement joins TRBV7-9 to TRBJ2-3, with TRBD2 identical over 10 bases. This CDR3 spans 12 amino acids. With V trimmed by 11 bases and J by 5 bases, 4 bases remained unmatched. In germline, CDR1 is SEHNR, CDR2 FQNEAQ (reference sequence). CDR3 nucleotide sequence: TGTGCCGGAAGCGGGGGGGAAGATACGCAGTATTTT. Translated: CAGSGGEDTQYF.

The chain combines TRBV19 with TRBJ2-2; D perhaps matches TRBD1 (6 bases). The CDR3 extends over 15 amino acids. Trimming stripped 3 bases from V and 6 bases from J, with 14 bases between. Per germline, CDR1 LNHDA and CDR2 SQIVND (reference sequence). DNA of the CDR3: TGTGCCAGTAGTATTAGGGGAAGACAGGCCGGGGAGCTGTTTTTT. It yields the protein CASSIRGRQAGELFF.

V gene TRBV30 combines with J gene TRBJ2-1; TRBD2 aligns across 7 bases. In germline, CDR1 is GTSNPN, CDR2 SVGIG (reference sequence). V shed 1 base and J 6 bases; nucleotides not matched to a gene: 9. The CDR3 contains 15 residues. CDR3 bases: TGTGCCTGGAGTGAACCCCCCAGCGGGGTCAATGAGCAGTTCTTC. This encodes CAWSEPPSGVNEQFF.

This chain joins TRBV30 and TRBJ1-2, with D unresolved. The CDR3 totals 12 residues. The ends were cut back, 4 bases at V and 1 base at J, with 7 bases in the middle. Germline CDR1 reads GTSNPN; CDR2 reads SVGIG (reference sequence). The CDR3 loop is CAWTASNYGYTF. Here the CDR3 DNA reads TGTGCCTGGACAGCGAGTAACTATGGCTACACCTTC.

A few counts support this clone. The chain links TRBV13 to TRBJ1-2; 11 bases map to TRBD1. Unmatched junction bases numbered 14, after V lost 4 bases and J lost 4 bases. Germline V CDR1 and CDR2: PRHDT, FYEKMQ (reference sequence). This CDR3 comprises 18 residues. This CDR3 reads CASSSRSRDRGLSYGYTF. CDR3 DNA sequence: TGTGCCAGCAGCTCCCGCTCCCGGGACAGGGGGTTGAGCTATGGCTACACCTTC.

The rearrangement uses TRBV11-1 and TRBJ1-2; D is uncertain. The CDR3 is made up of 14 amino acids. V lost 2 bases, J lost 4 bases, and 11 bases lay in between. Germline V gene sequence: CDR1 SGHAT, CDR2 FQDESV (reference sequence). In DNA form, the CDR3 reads TGTGCCAGCAGCTTAATGGGCACCAGCTATGGCTACACCTTC. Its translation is CASSLMGTSYGYTF. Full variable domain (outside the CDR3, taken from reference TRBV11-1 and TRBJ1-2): EAEVAQSPRYKITEKSQAVAFWCDPISGHATLYWYRQILGQGPELLVQFQDESVVDDSQLPKDRFSAERLKGVDSTLKIQPAELGDSAMYLCASSLMGTSYGYTFGSGTRLTVV.

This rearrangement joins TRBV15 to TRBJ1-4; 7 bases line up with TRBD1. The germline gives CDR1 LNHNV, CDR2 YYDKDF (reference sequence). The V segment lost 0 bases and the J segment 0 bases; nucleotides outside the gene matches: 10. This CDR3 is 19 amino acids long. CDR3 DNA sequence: TGTGCCACCAGCAGAGATTTTACACAGGGGCTCCCAACTAATGAAAAACTGTTTTTT. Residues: CATSRDFTQGLPTNEKLFF.

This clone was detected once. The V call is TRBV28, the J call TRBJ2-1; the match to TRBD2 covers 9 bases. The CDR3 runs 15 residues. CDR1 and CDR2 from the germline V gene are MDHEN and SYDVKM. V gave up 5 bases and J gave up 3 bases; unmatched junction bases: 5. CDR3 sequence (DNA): TGTGCCAGCAGTCTCCCTAGCGGGATCTACAATGAGCAGTTCTTC. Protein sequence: CASSLPSGIYNEQFF.

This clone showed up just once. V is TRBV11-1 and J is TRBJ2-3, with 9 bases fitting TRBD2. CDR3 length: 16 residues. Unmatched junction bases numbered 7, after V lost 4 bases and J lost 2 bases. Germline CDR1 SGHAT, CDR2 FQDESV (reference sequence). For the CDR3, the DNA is TGTGCCAGCAGCTATTGGGCTAGCGGGATCACAGATACGCAGTATTTT. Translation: CASSYWASGITDTQYF.

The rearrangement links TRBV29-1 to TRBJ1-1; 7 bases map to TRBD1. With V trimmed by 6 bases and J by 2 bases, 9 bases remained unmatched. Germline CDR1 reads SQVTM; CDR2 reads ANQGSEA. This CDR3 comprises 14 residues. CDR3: CSVQPGQLNTEAFF. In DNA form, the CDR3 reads TGCAGCGTACAACCGGGACAGCTTAACACTGAAGCTTTCTTT.

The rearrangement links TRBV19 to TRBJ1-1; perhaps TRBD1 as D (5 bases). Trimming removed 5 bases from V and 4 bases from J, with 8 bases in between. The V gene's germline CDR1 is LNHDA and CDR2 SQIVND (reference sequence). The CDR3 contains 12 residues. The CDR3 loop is CASSSRVTEAFF. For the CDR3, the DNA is TGTGCCAGTAGTTCCAGGGTCACTGAAGCTTTCTTT.

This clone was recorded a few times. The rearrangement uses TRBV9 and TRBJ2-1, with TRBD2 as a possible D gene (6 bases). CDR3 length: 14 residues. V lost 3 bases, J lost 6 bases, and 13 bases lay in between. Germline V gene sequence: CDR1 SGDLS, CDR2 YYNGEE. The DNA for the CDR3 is TGTGCCAGCAGCGACGAGACTAGGTTCAATGAGCAGTTCTTC. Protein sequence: CASSDETRFNEQFF.

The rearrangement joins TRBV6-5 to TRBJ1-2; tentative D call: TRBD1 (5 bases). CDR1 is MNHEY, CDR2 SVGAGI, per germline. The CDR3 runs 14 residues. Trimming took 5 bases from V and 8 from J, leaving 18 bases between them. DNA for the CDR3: TGTGCCAGCAGTACCCACGGGGGATCTAGCGGCTACACCTTC. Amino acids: CASSTHGGSSGYTF.